What follows describes a single T cell receptor (beta chain). The antigen this receptor binds is unknown. No much larger clonotype is one base removed from it; base qualities were not supplied. This sample was taken from a study of cytomegalovirus exposure and HLA in healthy donors (dated by TCRdb to the late 2010s). Some background on the complete study: According to a later analysis, the roughly 130 validation repertoires were produced on the same platform as the roughly 700 repertoires of the first cohort. In addition to the first cohort of 666 subjects, a separate validation cohort of approximately 110 different subjects was used. To predict cytomegalovirus infection status, the study brought together high-throughput TCR immunosequencing, statistical association of individual TCRs with disease status, and machine learning. The study aimed to test whether cataloging public T cell receptors could reveal signatures of past pathogen exposure.

The library was made by the immunoSEQ multiplex PCR assay. In the original analysis: A statistical classification framework was developed to diagnose cytomegalovirus status using the catalog of TCR beta chain sequences. Drawn from immuneACCESS, this table holds only the in-frame rearrangements with V and J called that TCRdb kept. Clones are partly lost; checked studies trace under half to an unresolved V gene and leave the rest unexplained. The V and J calls and clone size are taken from that table; D and trimming were inferred from the DNA. The table for this sample lists 150,000 or so clones; 85% to 90% of them were counted only once. The ten largest clones add up to about 8.2% of the sample. Separate from the roughly 660-subject first cohort, the validation cohort of 120 subjects was the group to which the donors belonged. The germline V gene (reference sequence) supplies CDR1 MNHEY and CDR2 SMNVEV. Taken from cysteine to phenylalanine, the CDR3 has 14 residues. Here the CDR3 DNA is all that survives: 42 bases in frame from base 1. Trimming costs V 2 bases and J 7 bases, and their ends lie 12 bases apart.

General study outcomes and caveats: The authors suggested that the approach could potentially be generalized to other disease states and immunological phenotypes. In both the original and validation cohorts, the classifier was reported to diagnose cytomegalovirus status with high specificity and sensitivity. The study listed approximately 150 TCR beta chains as associated with cytomegalovirus. A later analysis found that TCRs clustered in the first cohort also tended to co-occur in the 110 or so validation repertoires, with more than 90% of cluster scores above 0. A few of the identified cytomegalovirus-associated TCR beta chains were confirmed in vitro to be specific for cytomegalovirus antigens. A later analysis lacked HLA typing for the validation cohort, so it scored co-occurrence in that cohort across all 110 or so repertoires. Most TCR sequences were seen in very few donors, while some public TCRs were found in many individuals.

The rearranged segments are TRBV27 and TRBJ1-5; tentative D gene TRBD1, with 5 bases matching. The sample taken for sequencing was PBMCs. The receptor's source is a woman between 18 and 30 years old in good health and CMV-seropositive. The DNA reads TGTGCCAGCAGTTTAGGGGCCGCGGGACAGCCCCAGCATTTT. It encodes CASSLGAAGQPQHF.